The next 21 T cell receptor beta chains were all read from a single sample in a study of Ad26.COV2.S vaccination and SARS-CoV-2 variants. Using immunoSEQ multiplex PCR, the repertoire was profiled, and TCRdb retains in-frame clones only, with some absent. The sample yields over 110,000 clones, around 86% seen once. Specimen: peripheral blood, collected after recovery from COVID-19. The source is a human donor who had recovered from COVID-19.

This chain connects TRBV7-6 to TRBJ1-4; D is uncertain. Germline CDR1 reads SGHVS; CDR2 reads FNYEAQ. This CDR3 is built from 14 residues. The V end was cut by 1 base, the J end by 7 bases, with 10 bases between. The CDR3 DNA reads TGTGCCAGCAGCTTAGAGTCCAGTGCTGAAAAACTGTTTTTT. Its translation is CASSLESSAEKLFF.

This clone was counted between two and nine times. The V and J genes are TRBV6-2 or TRBV6-3 and TRBJ1-5; 9 nucleotides align to TRBD1. Germline lookup yields CDR1 MNHEY and CDR2 SVGEGT. The V and J ends lost 4 bases and 7 bases, in that order; junction bases with no gene match: 11. The CDR3 totals 16 residues. The CDR3 protein is CASSSPEADRGQPQHF. CDR3 DNA sequence: TGTGCCAGCAGTTCGCCGGAGGCGGACAGGGGCCAGCCCCAGCATTTT.

The V call is TRBV28, the J call TRBJ2-1; D is possibly TRBD2 (6 bases). Germline values: CDR1 MDHEN, CDR2 SYDVKM. The CDR3 is made up of 14 amino acids. The V and J ends lost 7 bases and 4 bases respectively, with 14 bases between them. The CDR3, as DNA: TGTGCCAGCAAGGGCGGGGTTGGATACAATGAGCAGTTCTTC. It codes for CASKGGVGYNEQFF.

This rearrangement joins TRBV2 to TRBJ2-1; 7 bases align to TRBD2. Germline CDR1 is SNHLY and CDR2 is FYNNEI. V lost 1 base, J lost 4 bases, and 1 base stayed unmatched. The CDR3 covers 14 residues. This chain's CDR3 is CASSEGGGYNEQFF. As DNA, the CDR3 is TGTGCCAGCAGTGAAGGGGGGGGATACAATGAGCAGTTCTTC.

This chain connects TRBV5-1 to TRBJ2-5; possible D gene TRBD2, 5 bases. V was shortened by 4 bases and J by 3 bases, with 16 bases between the two germline ends. Germline V gene data show CDR1 as SGHRS and CDR2 as YFSETQ. The CDR3 is 15 amino acids. The CDR3 loop is CASSPPRAGEETQYF. CDR3 nucleotides: TGCGCCAGCAGCCCCCCGAGGGCCGGGGAAGAGACCCAGTACTTC.

For the CDR3, the DNA is TGTGCCAGCTCATCAGGGGAAGGCACTGAAGCTTTCTTT. It is translated as CASSSGEGTEAFF. The chain uses TRBV18 and TRBJ1-1, with a possible D match to TRBD1 (6 bases). The CDR3 consists of 13 residues. The V and J ends lost 5 bases and 4 bases respectively, with 11 bases between them. Germline assignment: CDR1 KGHSH and CDR2 LQKENI.

The count of this clone is one. The chain couples TRBV27 to TRBJ1-5; no clear D. V lost 6 bases and J lost 4, with 10 bases in between. CDR3 length: 13 amino acids. The germline CDR1 and CDR2 sequences are MNHEY and SMNVEV (reference sequence). DNA for the CDR3: TGTGCCAGCAGCCCTCTGGGGAATCAGCCCCAGCATTTT. Translated, it gives CASSPLGNQPQHF.

This clone was observed a handful of times. V is TRBV5-4 and J is TRBJ2-7, with D tentatively TRBD1 or TRBD2 (5 bases each). CDR1 and CDR2 (germline): SGHNT, YYREEE (reference sequence). The CDR3 spans 15 residues. Trimming stripped 0 bases from V and 6 bases from J, with 16 bases between. CDR3 DNA: TGTGCCAGCAGCTTGGAGGGGACGCGGCGACGCGAGCAGTACTTC. This translates into CASSLEGTRRREQYF.

In DNA, the CDR3 is TGCAGCGCCCGACAGAACACTGAAGCTTTCTTT. It codes for CSARQNTEAFF. The chain couples TRBV29-1 to TRBJ1-1; D unresolved. CDR3 length equals 11 residues. The V gene's germline CDR1 is SQVTM and CDR2 ANQGSEA. Trimming removed 7 bases at V and 1 base at J, with 7 bases between.

The chain joins TRBV19 to TRBJ1-1, with 11 positions matching TRBD1. The J segment lost 10 bases and the V segment lost 5 bases, leaving 6 bases of the junction unmatched. This CDR3 spans 13 amino acids. Germline CDR1 LNHDA, CDR2 SQIVND (reference sequence). The CDR3 loop is CASSFTGQGAAFF. For the CDR3, the DNA is TGTGCCAGTAGTTTCACAGGACAGGGGGCAGCTTTCTTT.

The chain links TRBV5-4 to TRBJ1-1, with D unclear. CDR1 is SGHNT, CDR2 YYREEE, per germline (reference sequence). V shed 4 bases and J shed 0 bases, with 13 bases lying between them. The CDR3 totals 15 residues. This chain's CDR3 is CASSPMGGMNTEAFF. The CDR3 DNA reads as TGTGCCAGCAGCCCTATGGGAGGGATGAACACTGAAGCTTTCTTT.

The chain joins TRBV5-4 to TRBJ2-2; D is uncertain. This CDR3 is built from 12 residues. Germline CDR1 and CDR2: SGHNT and YYREEE (reference sequence). V was clipped by 4 bases and J by 7 bases, with 8 bases between them. The CDR3 DNA sequence: TGTGCCAGCAGCCCGCCTGGCGGGGAGCTGTTTTTT. This encodes CASSPPGGELFF.

This clone was found once. The rearrangement links TRBV30 to TRBJ1-2; a weak D match, TRBD1 (6 bases). The V gene lost 0 bases and the J gene lost 6 bases, with 17 bases spanning the gap. This CDR3 has 15 amino acids. Germline-derived CDR1 and CDR2 are GTSNPN and SVGIG (reference sequence). CDR3 in amino acids: CAWSVRGAIGNGYTF. The CDR3 DNA reads TGTGCCTGGAGTGTAAGGGGGGCAATTGGAAATGGCTACACCTTC.

The V and J genes are TRBV5-4 and TRBJ1-3; 7 bases match TRBD1. The CDR3 has 19 residues. Germline V gives CDR1 SGHNT, CDR2 YYREEE (reference sequence). V lost 0 bases to trimming and J lost 4 bases; unmatched junction nucleotides: 16. In DNA form, the CDR3 reads TGTGCCAGCAGCTTGGAGCCAGGGGGTGTGGGTTCGTCAGGAAACACCATATATTTT. It encodes CASSLEPGGVGSSGNTIYF.

The genes are TRBV5-4 and TRBJ1-5; 8 nucleotides align to TRBD1. This CDR3 has 13 amino acids. Unmatched junction bases numbered 3, after V lost 4 bases and J lost 6 bases. Germline values: CDR1 SGHNT, CDR2 YYREEE (reference sequence). This CDR3 reads CASSPGQGQPQHF. The CDR3 bases are TGTGCCAGCAGCCCTGGACAGGGTCAGCCCCAGCATTTT.

The V gene is TRBV10-3, the J gene TRBJ1-5, with 8 nucleotides matching TRBD1. This CDR3 contains 17 residues. CDR1 is ENHRY and CDR2 is SYGVKD in the germline V gene. V was clipped by 4 bases and J by 2 bases; unmatched bases: 10. The CDR3 loop reads CAISGGQERLRNQPQHF. DNA of the CDR3: TGTGCCATCAGTGGGGGACAGGAGAGGCTTCGCAATCAGCCCCAGCATTTT.

This rearrangement joins TRBV12-3 or TRBV12-4 to TRBJ2-7, with D hard to call. The CDR3 is 12 residues long. Trimming removed 5 bases at V and 2 bases at J, with 7 bases between. CDR3 coding DNA: TGTGCCAGCAGTACGGATGCCTACGAGCAGTACTTC. As protein: CASSTDAYEQYF.

The chain combines TRBV7-8 with TRBJ1-1; D call uncertain. The CDR3 covers 13 residues. From germline, CDR1 is SGHVS and CDR2 FQNEAQ. V lost 5 bases and J 4 bases, leaving 11 bases between the germline ends. CDR3 sequence reads: CASSLRWGTEAFF. As DNA, the CDR3 is TGTGCCAGCAGCCTACGGTGGGGCACTGAAGCTTTCTTT.

The rearrangement links TRBV7-9 to TRBJ2-1; the D gene is possibly TRBD1 (5 bases). CDR1 is SEHNR, CDR2 FQNEAQ, per germline (reference sequence). The CDR3 is 19 amino acids. V was pared by 5 bases and J by 3 bases, with 26 bases between. The CDR3 spells CASSPDHRGRYLFYNEQFF. CDR3 bases: TGTGCCAGCAGCCCCGATCATAGGGGTAGATACCTTTTCTACAATGAGCAGTTCTTC.

This chain joins TRBV4-1 and TRBJ1-5; D might be TRBD1 (5 bases). The CDR3 covers 15 residues. With 4 bases removed from V and 3 bases from J, the gap between germline ends came to 13 bases. The V gene's germline CDR1 is MGHRA and CDR2 YSYEKL. CDR3: CASSLLWGINQPQHF. DNA of the CDR3: TGCGCCAGCAGCCTTCTCTGGGGGATCAATCAGCCCCAGCATTTT.

The rearrangement joins TRBV29-1 to TRBJ2-1; 8 positions agree with TRBD2. V trimming: 1 base; J trimming: 1 base; junction bases outside the gene matches: 12. Germline CDR1 and CDR2: SQVTM and ANQGSEA. This CDR3 has 18 amino acids. This CDR3 reads CSVEGPFTSGGSYNEQFF. The CDR3 bases are TGCAGCGTTGAAGGCCCATTTACAAGCGGGGGATCCTACAATGAGCAGTTCTTC.